This T cell receptor beta chain was sequenced in a study of cytomegalovirus exposure and HLA in healthy donors. The CDR3 extends over 18 amino acids. The PCR was carried out with 60 Vbeta primers and 13 Jbeta primers. Libraries were prepared by immunoSEQ multiplex PCR; TCRdb keeps only in-frame clonotypes and omits some of them. Of some 130,000 clones listed, roughly 80% were seen once; the top ten hold roughly 7.7%. The chain combines TRBV21-1 with TRBJ2-1; no check of the table's D call, TRBD2, against the DNA was made. TRBV21-1 is a documented pseudogene. The clonotype originates from a woman between 50 and 59 years old in good health and CMV-seropositive. Sequencing was performed on PBMCs. The CDR3 region is CASSKANSGRSAYNEQFF. The DNA of the CDR3 is TGTGCCAGCAGCAAAGCGAATAGCGGGAGGTCTGCCTACAATGAGCAGTTCTTC.